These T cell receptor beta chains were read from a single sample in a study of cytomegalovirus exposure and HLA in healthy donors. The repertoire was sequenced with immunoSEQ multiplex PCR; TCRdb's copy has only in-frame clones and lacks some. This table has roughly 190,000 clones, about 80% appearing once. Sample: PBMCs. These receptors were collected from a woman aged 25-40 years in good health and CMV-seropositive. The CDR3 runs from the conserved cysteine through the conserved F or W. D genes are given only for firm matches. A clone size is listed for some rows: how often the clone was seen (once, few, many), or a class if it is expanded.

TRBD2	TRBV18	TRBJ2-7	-	CASSPGLAGEDSYEQYF	TGTGCCAGCTCCCCCGGACTAGCGGGCGAGGACTCCTACGAGCAGTACTTC
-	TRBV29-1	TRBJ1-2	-	CSVQGQEDNYGYTF	TGCAGCGTTCAAGGGCAGGAAGACAACTATGGCTACACCTTC
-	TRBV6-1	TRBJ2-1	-	CASSEAWANEQFF	TGTGCCAGCAGTGAAGCATGGGCCAATGAGCAGTTCTTC
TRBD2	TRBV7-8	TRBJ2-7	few	CASSYLAGGFYEQYF	TGTGCCAGCAGTTACCTAGCGGGAGGGTTCTACGAGCAGTACTTC
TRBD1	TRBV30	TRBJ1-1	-	CAWRPRDRGPNTEAFF	TGTGCCTGGAGGCCTCGGGACAGGGGCCCGAACACTGAAGCTTTCTTT
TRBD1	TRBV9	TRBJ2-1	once	CASSTGTGVYNEQFF	TGTGCCAGCAGCACCGGGACAGGGGTCTACAATGAGCAGTTCTTC
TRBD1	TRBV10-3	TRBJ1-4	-	CAISANRGVSEKLFF	TGTGCCATCAGTGCCAACAGGGGGGTCTCTGAAAAACTGTTTTTT
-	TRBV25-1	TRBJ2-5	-	CASSESNSRRETQYF	TGTGCCAGCAGTGAATCTAACAGCCGGAGGGAGACCCAGTACTTC
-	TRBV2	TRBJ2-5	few	CASRREAGQETQYF	TGTGCCAGCAGGAGGGAGGCGGGCCAAGAGACCCAGTACTTC
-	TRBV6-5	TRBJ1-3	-	CASSYYNGNTIYF	TGTGCCAGCAGTTACTACAACGGAAACACCATATATTTT
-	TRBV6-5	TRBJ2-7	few	CASSLGQLGYEQYF	TGTGCCAGCAGTTTGGGGCAGTTGGGCTACGAGCAGTACTTC
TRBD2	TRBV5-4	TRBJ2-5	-	CASSLWLAGDETQYF	TGTGCCAGCAGCTTGTGGCTAGCGGGTGATGAGACCCAGTACTTC
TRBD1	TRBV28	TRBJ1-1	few	CASSPFARDRDTEAFF	TGTGCCAGCAGTCCCTTTGCTAGGGACAGGGACACTGAAGCTTTCTTT
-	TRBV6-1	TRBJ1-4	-	CASTGPEKLFF	TGTGCCAGCACCGGTCCCGAAAAACTGTTTTTT
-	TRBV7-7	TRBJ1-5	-	CASSLDGGRVQPQHF	TGTGCTAGCAGCTTAGACGGGGGGCGGGTTCAGCCCCAGCATTTT
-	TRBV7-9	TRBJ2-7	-	CSSSLETGYEQYF	TGTTCCAGCAGCTTAGAAACAGGCTACGAGCAGTACTTC
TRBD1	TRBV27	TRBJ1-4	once	CASRTGGNEKLFF	TGTGCCAGCCGGACAGGGGGGAATGAAAAACTGTTTTTT
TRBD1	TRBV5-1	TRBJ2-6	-	CASSRGQGVESGANVLTF	TGCGCCAGCAGCCGGGGACAGGGGGTCGAATCTGGGGCCAACGTCCTGACTTTC
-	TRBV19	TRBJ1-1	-	CASSRAYNTEAFF	TGTGCCAGTAGTAGGGCCTACAACACTGAAGCTTTCTTT
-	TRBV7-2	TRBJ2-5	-	CASSDDGGSGETQYF	TGTGCCAGCAGCGATGACGGGGGATCCGGGGAGACCCAGTACTTC
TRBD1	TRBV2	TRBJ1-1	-	CASGRDRVRGSTEAFF	TGTGCCAGCGGCCGGGACAGGGTAAGAGGCAGCACTGAAGCTTTCTTT
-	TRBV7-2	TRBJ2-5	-	CASSSLGLSVETQYF	TGTGCCAGCAGCTCCCTGGGCCTTTCGGTAGAGACCCAGTACTTC
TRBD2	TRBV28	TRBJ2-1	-	CASSDLRGLAGSRDEQFF	TGTGCCAGCAGTGACCTTAGGGGACTAGCGGGATCTAGGGATGAGCAGTTCTTC
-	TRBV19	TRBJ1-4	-	CASSIDGGEEKLFF	TGTGCCAGTAGTATAGACGGGGGGGAGGAAAAACTGTTTTTT
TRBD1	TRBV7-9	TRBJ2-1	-	CASNQGVGKSYNEQFF	TGTGCCAGCAACCAGGGGGTCGGGAAGTCCTACAATGAGCAGTTCTTC
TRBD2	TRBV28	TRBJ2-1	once	CASSILRDYNNEQFF	TGTGCCAGCAGCATACTCCGGGACTACAACAATGAGCAGTTCTTC
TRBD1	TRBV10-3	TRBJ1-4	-	CAISETTGNEKLFF	TGTGCCATCAGTGAGACGACAGGGAATGAAAAACTGTTTTTT
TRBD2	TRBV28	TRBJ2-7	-	CASSLAVGSGRSGEQYF	TGTGCCAGCAGTTTAGCAGTGGGTAGCGGGAGAAGCGGCGAGCAGTACTTC
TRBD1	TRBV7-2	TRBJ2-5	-	CASSLVQGARGSIQETQYF	TGTGCCAGCAGCTTAGTACAGGGGGCGCGGGGGTCGATACAAGAGACCCAGTACTTC
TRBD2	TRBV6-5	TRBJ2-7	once	CASSYSSGGAGQYF	TGTGCCAGCAGTTACTCTAGCGGGGGGGCCGGGCAGTACTTC
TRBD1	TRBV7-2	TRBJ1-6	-	CASSLATGGNSPLHF	TGTGCCAGCAGCTTAGCGACAGGGGGTAATTCACCCCTCCACTTT
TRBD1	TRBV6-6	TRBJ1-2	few	CASSDRGNYGYTF	TGTGCCAGCAGTGACAGGGGAAACTATGGCTACACCTTC
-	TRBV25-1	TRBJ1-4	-	CASSERGEKLFF	TGTGCCAGCAGTGAGAGGGGGGAAAAACTGTTTTTT
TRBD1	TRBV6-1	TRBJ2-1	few	CASTQGTGRHNEQFF	TGTGCCAGCACCCAGGGGACAGGGAGACACAATGAGCAGTTCTTC
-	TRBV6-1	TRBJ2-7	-	CASRTVLGEQYF	TGTGCCAGCAGGACAGTTCTGGGCGAGCAGTACTTC
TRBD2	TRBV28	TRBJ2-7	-	CVSSFGGWRELAYEQYF	TGTGTCAGCAGCTTTGGGGGGTGGCGGGAGTTAGCCTACGAGCAGTACTTC
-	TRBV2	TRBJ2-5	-	CASAPRRNQETQYF	TGTGCCAGCGCCCCTCGTAGAAATCAAGAGACCCAGTACTTC
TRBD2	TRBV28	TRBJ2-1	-	CASSFGGLAEVWGEQFF	TGTGCCAGCAGTTTTGGGGGACTAGCGGAAGTGTGGGGTGAGCAGTTCTTC
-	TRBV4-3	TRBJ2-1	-	CASSTQAERSYNEQFF	TGCGCCAGCAGCACCCAAGCGGAGCGCTCCTACAATGAGCAGTTCTTC
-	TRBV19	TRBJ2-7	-	CASSWASPMPGEQYF	TGTGCCAGTAGTTGGGCAAGTCCCATGCCGGGAGAGCAGTACTTC
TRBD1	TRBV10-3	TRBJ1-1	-	CAISESRGTNTEAFF	TGTGCCATCAGTGAATCCAGGGGGACGAACACTGAAGCTTTCTTT
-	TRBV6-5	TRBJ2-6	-	CASSFSDGGANVLTF	TGTGCCAGCAGTTTCAGTGATGGCGGGGCCAACGTCCTGACTTTC